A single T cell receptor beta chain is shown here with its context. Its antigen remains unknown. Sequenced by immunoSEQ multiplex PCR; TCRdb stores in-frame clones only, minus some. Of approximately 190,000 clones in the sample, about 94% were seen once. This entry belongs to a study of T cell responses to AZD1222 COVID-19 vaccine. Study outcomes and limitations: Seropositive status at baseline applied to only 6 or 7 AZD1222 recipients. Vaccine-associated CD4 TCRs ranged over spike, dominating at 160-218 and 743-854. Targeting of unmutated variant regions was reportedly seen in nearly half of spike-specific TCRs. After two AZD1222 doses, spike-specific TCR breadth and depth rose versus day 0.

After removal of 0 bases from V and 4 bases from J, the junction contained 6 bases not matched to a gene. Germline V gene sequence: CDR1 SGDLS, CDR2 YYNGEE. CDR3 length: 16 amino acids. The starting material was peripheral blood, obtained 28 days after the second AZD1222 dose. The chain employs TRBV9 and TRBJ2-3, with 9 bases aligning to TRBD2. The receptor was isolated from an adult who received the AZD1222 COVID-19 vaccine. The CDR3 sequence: CASSVEGGGASDTQYF. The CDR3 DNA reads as TGTGCCAGCAGCGTAGAAGGCGGGGGGGCATCAGATACGCAGTATTTT.